The T cell receptor beta chain described here comes from a study of blood T cell repertoires in COVID-19. Whole-study context: The samples span acute and convalescent COVID-19 from the United States, Italy and Spain.

The V and J ends lost 2 bases and 8 bases, in that order; junction bases with no gene match: 19. Per germline, CDR1 MNHEY and CDR2 SVGEGT. The CDR3 extends over 18 amino acids. Original handling: Scientists estimated how many nucleated cells there were by amplifying reference gene primers. Repertoires were generated with immunoSEQ multiplex PCR, while TCRdb's copy carries only in-frame clones and drops some. V, J and clone size are those of that table, while D and trimming were read from the DNA. The table shows hundreds of thousands of clones, with approximately 83% occurring only once. The sample was peripheral blood. The chain carries TRBV6-2 or TRBV6-3 and TRBJ2-3; TRBD1 aligns across 7 bases. This TCR was recovered from a woman between 45 and 60 years old with acute or convalescent COVID-19. The CDR3 nucleotides read TGTGCCAGCAGTTACCCCACCGGCGAGGGGGCCCCAGTTACTACGCAGTATTTT. This encodes CASSYPTGEGAPVTTQYF.